The 7 T cell receptor beta chains in this list originate from one sample, sequenced in a study of T cell repertoires in cytomegalovirus infection. One entry per CDR3 protein results from TCRdb running MiXCR on the reads. Among 350,000 to 550,000 distinct CDR3 sequences listed, 25% to 40% were seen once. The sequenced sample was PBMCs. These receptors were taken from a human donor in good health (CMV status not recorded). Some clones in this sample may be carry-over from other donors' samples.

The chain links TRBV12-3 or TRBV12-4 to TRBJ1-5, with a weak D call TRBD1 (6 bases). The V and J ends lost 10 bases and 3 bases respectively, with 13 bases between them. This CDR3 has 13 amino acids. CDR3 coding DNA: TGTGCCACCAGCGTGGGACACAATCAGCCCCAGCATTTT. Encoded protein: CATSVGHNQPQHF.

The chain couples TRBV4-1 to TRBJ1-6; D unclear. V dropped 1 base and J dropped 9 bases, with 10 bases sitting between them. Germline-derived CDR1 and CDR2 are MGHRA and YSYEKL. The CDR3 runs 14 residues. The DNA for the CDR3 is TGCGCCAGCAGCCAAGTGGGGTATGGTTCACCCCTCCACTTT. It encodes CASSQVGYGSPLHF.

V usage is TRBV2 and J usage is TRBJ2-3; D possibly uses TRBD1 or TRBD2 (5 bases each). The CDR3 length is 15 residues. V lost 6 bases to trimming and J lost 2 bases, with 15 bases between them. Germline V gene lookup returns CDR1 SNHLY and CDR2 FYNNEI. CDR3 DNA: TGTGCCAGCAGGGGGAAATGGGACCTCACAGATACGCAGTATTTT. Translation gives CASRGKWDLTDTQYF.

This clonotype was recorded once. The CDR3 does not close with the conserved phenylalanine or tryptophan, likely indicating a read error. The chain employs TRBV6-2 or TRBV6-3 and TRBJ1-1; weak D call: TRBD1 (5 bases). Trimming removed 8 bases from V and 0 bases from J, with 19 bases in between. The V gene's germline CDR1 is MNHEY and CDR2 SVGEGT. This CDR3 region has 16 residues. As DNA, the CDR3 is TGTGCCAGCCGCCCTACGGGACTGTTCTTGAACACTGAAGCTTTCTTG. It yields the protein CASRPTGLFLNTEAFL.

The table lists this clonotype with a few counts. V gene TRBV19 combines with J gene TRBJ2-7; tentatively, D is TRBD1 or TRBD2 (5 bases each). The length of the CDR3 is 16 residues. Trimming cost V 4 bases and J 3 bases, with 19 bases left between them. Germline V gene lookup returns CDR1 LNHDA and CDR2 SQIVND (reference sequence). The chain's CDR3 is CASSRGYGVPSYEQYF. CDR3 bases: TGTGCCAGTAGTAGGGGGTACGGGGTGCCCAGCTACGAGCAGTACTTC.

This clonotype was recorded a few times. CDR3 in amino acids: CASNPTGASYEQYF. CDR3 nucleotides: TGTGCCAGTAATCCGACAGGGGCCTCTTACGAGCAGTACTTC. The chain combines TRBV19 with TRBJ2-7; 8 bases are shared with TRBD1. This CDR3 contains 14 residues. V lost 7 bases and J lost 4; bases outside the gene matches: 9. Germline V CDR1 and CDR2: LNHDA, SQIVND (reference sequence). Based on the CDR3 plus reference TRBV19 and TRBJ2-7, the full variable domain is DGGITQSPKYLFRKEGQNVTLSCEQNLNHDAMYWYRQDPGQGLRLIYYSQIVNDFQKGDIAEGYSVSREKKESFPLTVTSAQKNPTAFYLCASNPTGASYEQYFGPGTRLTVT.

The chain links TRBV15 to TRBJ1-6, with 9 nucleotides matching TRBD1. J gave up 10 bases and V 0 bases, and 10 bases lay outside the gene matches. Germline V gene sequence: CDR1 LNHNV, CDR2 YYDKDF (reference sequence). The CDR3 is made up of 17 amino acids. CDR3 DNA: TGTGCCACCAGCAGAGATCGGGACAGGGTAATCGGGTCACCCCTCCACTTT. It yields the protein CATSRDRDRVIGSPLHF. The full variable domain, in which reference TRBV15 and TRBJ1-6 provide the parts outside the CDR3, is DAMVIQNPRYQVTQFGKPVTLSCSQTLNHNVMYWYQQKSSQAPKLLFHYYDKDFNNEADTPDNFQSRRPNTSFCFLDIRSPGLGDTAMYLCATSRDRDRVIGSPLHFGNGTRLTVT.